The TCR beta chain under discussion was sequenced for a study of CD8+ T cells in alopecia areata (dated by TCRdb to the late 2010s). Background for the entire study: The treated patients took part in an open-label pilot trial in which moderate-to-severe alopecia areata was treated with oral tofacitinib at 5 to 10 mg twice daily. For the treated patients, the SALT score, which quantifies what percentage of scalp surface area is affected, served as the measure of disease severity. Tofacitinib-treated patients had biopsies at baseline and at 4 and 24 weeks of treatment, with a later scalp biopsy in several patients. Tofacitinib was given for 6 to 18 months, followed by 6 months of follow-up off drug to assess delayed response and recurrence. Amplification of TCRbeta CDR3 regions was done by immunoSEQ multiplex PCR using 35 Vbeta forward primers and 13 Jbeta reverse primers. Scalp clonality was compared across normal scalp (n=4), patchy alopecia areata scalp (n=8), and alopecia totalis/universalis scalp (n=8). Scalp tissue and sorted CD4+ and CD8+ peripheral blood T cells from patchy and totalis/universalis alopecia areata patients and from healthy controls were covered by human TCRbeta sequencing. RNA was obtained with the PAXgene miRNA kit for fixed scalp, the miRNeasy kit for PBMCs, and the RNeasy kit for mouse skin. The study used high-throughput TCRbeta sequencing to examine T cell clonal expansion in alopecia areata, in both the C3H/HeJ mouse model and human patients. Overall study results and their limits: Tofacitinib significantly decreased scalp clonality and the number of expanded CD8+ clones among the top 100 scalp clones. Many expanded lesional clones persisted in scalp and blood during tofacitinib treatment, which may partly explain relapse after stopping treatment. Higher clonality and more expanded CD8+ clones were observed in lesional scalp than in normal scalp, particularly in alopecia totalis/universalis, a finding suggestive of antigenic drive. Because the treated cohort was small and had just a single nonresponder, larger studies are needed to establish links between baseline CD8+ expansion and response. Unlike mouse skin, which is dominated by gammadelta T cells, normal human skin has resident alphabeta T cells that are also sequenced, and this complicates analysis of the scalp TCR repertoire. Shared TCR sequences between patients were less evident than in mice, which may be partly attributable to HLA diversity in the patient population.

Preparation of the library involved the immunoSEQ multiplex PCR assay. RNA was extracted from all samples and reverse transcribed into cDNA, which served as template for TCR sequencing. SuperScript III was used for first-strand cDNA synthesis, primed with a 2:1 mix of oligo-dT and random hexamers. Amplification bias was assessed with a synthetic immune receptor repertoire, and residual bias was removed computationally. On the authors' methods: Raw reads were preprocessed for error removal, and CDR3 was defined according to IMGT conventions as running from the conserved cysteine to phenylalanine. To get clonality, Shannon entropy was normalized by log2 of the number of productive unique TCRs and the result was subtracted from 1. CD4 or CD8 identity of scalp clones was inferred by cross-referencing scalp TCRbeta sequences with sorted blood CD4 and CD8 repertoires. The table was pulled from immuneACCESS by TCRdb, which kept in-frame rearrangements only. Such tables lose some clones; where checked, under half of the loss comes from unresolved V genes, and the rest has no known cause. D and trimming were read from the DNA, whereas the V and J calls and clone size are those reported in that table. Present in this sample are 160,000 or so clones, roughly 63% of which were seen just once. 16% of the sample is taken by the ten largest.

From its cysteine to its phenylalanine, the CDR3 spans 11 amino acids. The sequence is cut down to CDR3 DNA, 33 bases in frame from base 1. V is shortened by 4 bases, J by 4 bases, and the region joining them spans 3 bases. As encoded in the germline V gene, CDR1 is MNHEY while CDR2 is SVGAGI. In regard to this clone: Its antigen is not yet known. No base quality values were provided; no much bigger clone lies one nucleotide off.

Read against the paper, the sample's treatment or condition label means: oral pan-JAK inhibitor, 5-10 mg twice daily. Lesional scalp punch biopsies and peripheral blood were collected from alopecia areata patients. PBMCs were separated by density centrifugation and stained for CD3, CD4 and CD8, after which CD4+ and CD8+ T cells were sorted on a FACSAria. Sequences were derived from CD4+ T cells sorted from blood, sampled between weeks 55 and 70, from a patient treated with tofacitinib. The V gene is TRBV6-5 and the J gene is TRBJ2-3; the D gene lacks a confident call. The receptor was derived from a human donor with alopecia areata. The bases are TGTGCCAGCAGTTCCCCAGATACGCAGTATTTT. It is translated as CASSSPDTQYF.